What follows are 27 T cell receptor beta chains derived from one specimen sequenced in a study of blood T cell repertoires in COVID-19. Libraries were prepared by immunoSEQ multiplex PCR; TCRdb keeps only in-frame clonotypes and omits some of them. The sample holds 70,000 to 90,000 clones, about 86% seen once. The sample taken for sequencing was peripheral blood. These receptors were taken from a man aged 60 to 75 with acute or convalescent COVID-19.

CDR3 loop: CASRQTGLNTEAFF. CDR3 sequence (DNA): TGTGCCAGCAGACAAACAGGGCTGAACACTGAAGCTTTCTTT. The V gene is TRBV28, the J gene TRBJ1-1; TRBD1 is a possible D gene (6 bases). The V and J ends lost 6 bases and 0 bases respectively, with 11 bases between them. This CDR3 contains 14 residues. Per the germline V gene, CDR1 is MDHEN and CDR2 is SYDVKM.

The rearrangement joins TRBV4-1 to TRBJ2-7; 8 nucleotides match TRBD1. Trimming cost V 3 bases and J 1 base; bases outside gene matches: 5. Germline V lookup: CDR1 MGHRA, CDR2 YSYEKL. The CDR3 covers 15 residues. CDR3 sequence reads: CASSQGTGLSYEQYF. The CDR3 region has the DNA TGCGCCAGCAGCCAGGGGACAGGCCTGTCCTACGAGCAGTACTTC.

V gene TRBV30 combines with J gene TRBJ1-1; 7 bases match TRBD1. CDR1 is GTSNPN, CDR2 SVGIG, per germline (reference sequence). The ends lost 2 bases at V and 3 bases at J; junction bases unmatched: 3. The CDR3 is 13 residues long. The CDR3 nucleotides are TGTGCCTGGAGTACACAGGGGTACACTGAAGCTTTCTTT. Translating gives CAWSTQGYTEAFF.

V and J are TRBV20-1 and TRBJ2-3; D is unresolved. CDR3 length equals 10 residues. The germline CDR1 and CDR2 sequences are DFQATT and SNEGSKA (reference sequence). With 5 bases removed from V and 7 bases from J, the gap between germline ends came to 7 bases. CDR3 sequence reads: CSADLHTQYF. In DNA form, the CDR3 reads TGCAGTGCTGACTTGCATACGCAGTATTTT.

This clone was picked up a small number of times. This chain connects TRBV19 to TRBJ1-6, with 8 bases aligning to TRBD1. Trimming took 6 bases from V and 5 from J; bases not matched to a gene: 0. Germline V lookup: CDR1 LNHDA, CDR2 SQIVND (reference sequence). The length of the CDR3 is 13 residues. CDR3 region: CASRTGDNSPLHF. CDR3 DNA sequence: TGTGCCAGTAGGACAGGGGATAATTCACCCCTCCACTTT.

The V and J genes are TRBV19 and TRBJ2-3; no clear D gene. The CDR3 is made up of 13 amino acids. The germline gives CDR1 LNHDA, CDR2 SQIVND (reference sequence). Trimming removed 1 base at V and 2 bases at J, with 4 bases between. This CDR3 is CASSIANTDTQYF. The CDR3 DNA is TGTGCCAGTAGTATAGCAAACACAGATACGCAGTATTTT.

This clone was detected once. CDR3 bases: TGTGCCAGCAGCTCGATAGCGGGAGGAGGCACAGATACGCAGTATTTT. Amino acids: CASSSIAGGGTDTQYF. The chain has TRBV7-6 and TRBJ2-3, with TRBD2 matching 10 bases. This CDR3 is built from 16 residues. The V gene end was trimmed by 4 bases and the J gene end by 1 base; junction bases not matched to a gene: 5. Germline V gives CDR1 SGHVS, CDR2 FNYEAQ.

DNA for the CDR3: TGTGCCAGCAGCTCCCGTGTCACTGAAGCTTTCTTT. Amino acid sequence: CASSSRVTEAFF. The V call is TRBV3-1 (or the pseudogene TRBV3-2), the J call TRBJ1-1; D remains ambiguous. CDR1 and CDR2 from the germline V gene are LGHDT and YNNKEL (reference sequence). V was trimmed by 5 bases and J by 4 bases, leaving 8 bases between them. The CDR3 sequence is 12 residues long.

The chain employs TRBV6-2 or TRBV6-3 and TRBJ1-2; tentative D call: TRBD1 (6 bases). The germline V and J ends were trimmed by 2 bases and 4 bases, with 11 bases remaining between them. The CDR3 is made up of 14 amino acids. CDR1 and CDR2 from the germline V gene are MNHEY and SVGEGT. The CDR3 nucleotides read TGTGCCAGCAGTTACGGGGGCGACAGCTATGGCTACACCTTC. It specifies CASSYGGDSYGYTF.

The chain combines TRBV6-5 with TRBJ1-2; TRBD1 agrees at 12 bases. The CDR3 runs to 14 residues. From germline, CDR1 is MNHEY and CDR2 SVGAGI. V lost 8 bases and J lost 8; bases outside the gene matches: 9. CDR3 sequence reads: CASGGPGQGAGYTF. The CDR3 DNA reads as TGTGCCAGCGGGGGACCGGGACAGGGGGCCGGCTACACCTTC.

The J gene is TRBJ1-2, the V gene TRBV3-1 (or the pseudogene TRBV3-2); the match to TRBD1 covers 9 bases. Germline lookup yields CDR1 LGHDT and CDR2 YNNKEL (reference sequence). With 4 bases clipped from V and 3 bases from J, the junction kept 3 bases outside the gene matches. The CDR3 sequence is 14 residues long. The CDR3 is CASSRGTGYYGYTF. Written as DNA, the CDR3 is TGTGCCAGCAGCCGCGGGACAGGGTACTATGGCTACACCTTC.

The J gene is TRBJ2-7, the V gene TRBV7-6; 9 bases agree with TRBD1. The CDR3 has 15 amino acids. The germline gives CDR1 SGHVS, CDR2 FNYEAQ. Germline trimming cut 3 bases from V and 3 bases from J; bases unmatched to any gene: 6. CDR3 in amino acids: CASSLGQGPLYEQYF. Written as DNA, the CDR3 is TGTGCCAGCAGCTTGGGACAGGGACCCCTCTACGAGCAGTACTTC.

The chain is built from TRBV5-4 and TRBJ1-1; TRBD1 matches 11 bases. V lost 4 bases and J lost 4; bases outside the gene matches: 3. The CDR3 totals 14 residues. CDR1 is SGHNT and CDR2 is YYREEE in the germline V gene (reference sequence). The CDR3 sequence is CASSGGTGGTEAFF. As DNA, the CDR3 is TGTGCCAGCAGCGGAGGGACAGGGGGCACTGAAGCTTTCTTT. The full variable domain, with the rest looked up from reference TRBV5-4 and TRBJ1-1, is ETGVTQSPTHLIKTRGQQVTLRCSSQSGHNTVSWYQQALGQGPQFIFQYYREEENGRGNFPPRFSGLQFPNYSSELNVNALELDDSALYLCASSGGTGGTEAFFGQGTRLTVV.

The chain combines TRBV10-3 with TRBJ1-2, with TRBD1 as a possible D gene (6 bases). Germline-derived CDR1 and CDR2 are ENHRY and SYGVKD. The CDR3 sequence is 13 residues long. V was clipped by 5 bases and J by 10 bases, with 17 bases between them. CDR3 protein: CAISSTATGDYTF. Written as DNA, the CDR3 is TGTGCCATCAGTTCTACGGCGACAGGAGACTACACCTTC.

The chain combines TRBV9 with TRBJ1-5; TRBD1 matches 9 bases. Trimming removed 2 bases from V and 6 bases from J; junction bases left unmatched: 15. Germline V gene data show CDR1 as SGDLS and CDR2 as YYNGEE. The CDR3 contains 18 residues. The CDR3 spells CASSVPSPGQGIRQPQHF. In DNA form, the CDR3 reads TGTGCCAGCAGCGTCCCCTCCCCGGGACAGGGTATTCGTCAGCCCCAGCATTTT.

The chain uses TRBV3-1 (or the pseudogene TRBV3-2) and TRBJ1-6; 7 nucleotides align to TRBD1. This CDR3 spans 16 amino acids. With 4 bases clipped from V and 7 bases from J, the junction kept 10 bases outside the gene matches. Per the germline V gene, CDR1 is LGHDT and CDR2 is YNNKEL (reference sequence). Here the CDR3 DNA reads TGTGCCAGCAGCCCCTCCGGGACAGCGGAAAATTCACCCCTCCACTTT. Translated, it gives CASSPSGTAENSPLHF.

This clone was counted once. This chain links TRBV6-6 with TRBJ1-2, with D perhaps matching TRBD1 (6 bases). The CDR3 sequence is 13 residues long. CDR1 and CDR2 from the germline V gene are MNHNY and SVGAGI (reference sequence). V was cut by 6 bases and J by 3 bases, with 11 bases left in between. CDR3 sequence: CASRTRTDYGYTF. CDR3 DNA: TGTGCCAGCAGGACACGGACAGACTATGGCTACACCTTC.

CDR3 loop: CASTFRDRGPSGANVLTF. The CDR3 nucleotides read TGTGCCAGCACCTTCCGGGACAGGGGACCCTCTGGGGCCAACGTCCTGACTTTC. V is TRBV7-9 and J is TRBJ2-6; 10 bases map to TRBD1. CDR1 is SEHNR and CDR2 is FQNEAQ in the germline V gene (reference sequence). Trimming removed 7 bases from V and 0 bases from J; junction bases left unmatched: 9. This CDR3 is 18 amino acids long.

The chain has TRBV7-9 and TRBJ2-2; D unclear. This CDR3 comprises 16 residues. The germline gives CDR1 SEHNR, CDR2 FQNEAQ (reference sequence). Trimming stripped 3 bases from V and 2 bases from J, with 13 bases between. This CDR3 is CASSLTPTRNTGELFF. The CDR3 coding sequence is TGTGCCAGCAGCTTGACACCAACGCGCAACACCGGGGAGCTGTTTTTT.

The CDR3 reads CASSLASGGVSTDTQYF. The CDR3 region has the DNA TGTGCCAGCAGCTTGGCTAGCGGGGGGGTTAGCACAGATACGCAGTATTTT. This chain uses TRBV11-2 with TRBJ2-3; 12 bases map to TRBD2. Germline-derived CDR1 and CDR2 are SGHAT and FQNNGV. This CDR3 contains 17 residues. V lost 3 bases, J lost 0 bases, and 4 bases stayed unmatched.

J is TRBJ1-3 and V is TRBV5-1, with D perhaps TRBD1 (5 bases). The CDR3 is 15 residues long. Germline CDR1 SGHRS, CDR2 YFSETQ. The V gene lost 2 bases and the J gene lost 0 bases, with 9 bases spanning the gap. The CDR3 coding sequence is TGCGCCAGCAGCTTAGGGGTGAGCTCTGGAAACACCATATATTTT. Translating gives CASSLGVSSGNTIYF.

The chain couples TRBV30 to TRBJ1-1, with a possible D match to TRBD1 (5 bases). Germline CDR1 reads GTSNPN; CDR2 reads SVGIG (reference sequence). The ends were cut back, 4 bases at V and 4 bases at J, with 10 bases in the middle. The CDR3 length is 12 residues. This CDR3 is CAWTRRVTEAFF. The CDR3 DNA reads TGTGCCTGGACCCGCAGGGTCACTGAAGCTTTCTTT.

The CDR3 coding sequence is TGTGCCAGCAGTAGGGGGCTAGGGGTAGCCCAAGAGACCCAGTACTTC. Protein product: CASSRGLGVAQETQYF. The chain uses TRBV6-6 and TRBJ2-5, with 7 bases that match TRBD1. Germline V CDR1 and CDR2: MNHNY, SVGAGI (reference sequence). After removal of 5 bases from V and 1 base from J, the junction contained 10 bases not matched to a gene. The CDR3 runs to 16 residues.

This chain connects TRBV10-2 to TRBJ2-3; a weak D match, TRBD1 (6 bases). The V gene's germline CDR1 is WSHSY and CDR2 SAAADI. This CDR3 comprises 12 residues. V lost 3 bases and J 14 bases, leaving 15 bases between the germline ends. The CDR3 DNA is TGCGCCAGCAGTGATTGGGACACACGCCCGTATTTT. Translated, it gives CASSDWDTRPYF.

This chain joins TRBV18 and TRBJ1-5; D gene ambiguous. Germline V CDR1 and CDR2: KGHSH, LQKENI. The CDR3 loop spans 14 amino acids. Deletions cut 3 bases from V and 4 bases from J, with 10 bases between. This CDR3 is CASSPGRTNQPQHF. CDR3 in DNA: TGTGCCAGCTCACCGGGCCGTACGAATCAGCCCCAGCATTTT. Full variable domain (missing parts from reference TRBV18 and TRBJ1-5): NAGVMQNPRHLVRRRGQEARLRCSPMKGHSHVYWYRQLPEEGLKFMVYLQKENIIDESGMPKERFSAEFPKEGPSILRIQQVVRGDSAAYFCASSPGRTNQPQHFGDGTRLSIL.

The chain uses TRBV6-5 and TRBJ1-5, with 8 bases fitting TRBD1. The V gene's germline CDR1 is MNHEY and CDR2 SVGAGI. Trimming took 6 bases from V and 1 from J; bases not matched to a gene: 5. The length of the CDR3 is 15 residues. The CDR3 region has the DNA TGTGCCAGCAGCCAAGACAGGGGCAGCAATCAGCCCCAGCATTTT. Amino acids: CASSQDRGSNQPQHF.

CDR3 amino acids: CASSVGFGGGVYEQYF. The CDR3 DNA reads as TGTGCCAGCAGCGTAGGGTTTGGAGGGGGCGTGTACGAGCAGTACTTC. The chain recombines TRBV9 with TRBJ2-7; D is possibly TRBD1 (7 bases). Germline values: CDR1 SGDLS, CDR2 YYNGEE. The CDR3 length is 16 residues. Trimming stripped 0 bases from V and 4 bases from J, with 17 bases between.